This is a list of T cell receptor beta chains from one sample in a study of blood T cell repertoires in COVID-19. The table came from immunoSEQ multiplex PCR; TCRdb's copy has only in-frame clones and leaves some out. This sample has about 120,000 clones, with about nine tenths found just once. Sequenced sample: peripheral blood. The origin of the receptors is a woman between 65 and 79 years old with acute or convalescent COVID-19. CDR3s include the opening cysteine and the closing phenylalanine or tryptophan. The D gene is left open where the match is weak. For some rows the clone size is stated as once, few or many, or as a class when expanded; others skip it.

d_call,v_call,clone_size,cdr3_length,j_call,cdr3_aa,cdr3_nt
TRBD1,TRBV10-3,.,13,TRBJ1-1,CATSTGGGTEAFF,TGTGCCACCTCAACAGGGGGGGGTACTGAAGCTTTCTTT
.,TRBV3-1/TRBV3-2,.,13,TRBJ1-5,CASSPAGNQPQHF,TGTGCCAGCAGTCCCGCAGGCAATCAGCCCCAGCATTTT
.,TRBV28,.,13,TRBJ2-3,CATVDSSTDTQYF,TGTGCCACCGTTGACTCAAGCACAGATACGCAGTATTTT
.,TRBV5-6,.,15,TRBJ2-1,CASSLEVGSYNEQFF,TGTGCCAGCAGCTTGGAGGTGGGCAGCTACAATGAGCAGTTCTTC
.,TRBV11-3,few,15,TRBJ1-3,CASSLGAQTGNTIYF,TGTGCCAGCAGCTTAGGGGCACAGACAGGAAACACCATATATTTT
TRBD1,TRBV27,.,16,TRBJ1-5,CASSRWGTGGGQPQHF,TGTGCCAGCAGTCGCTGGGGGACAGGGGGGGGTCAGCCCCAGCATTTT
TRBD2,TRBV28,.,15,TRBJ2-7,CASSKGLAGGYEQYF,TGTGCCAGCAGTAAAGGACTAGCGGGGGGGTACGAGCAGTACTTC
TRBD1,TRBV6-5,.,15,TRBJ1-4,CASSTTGGSDEKLFF,TGTGCCAGCAGTACAACAGGGGGCTCGGATGAAAAACTGTTTTTT
.,TRBV9,.,15,TRBJ1-4,CASSPGGDGDEKLFF,TGTGCCAGCAGCCCAGGCGGGGATGGCGATGAAAAACTGTTTTTT
TRBD2,TRBV5-1,.,17,TRBJ2-3,CASRPRLADNSRDTQYF,TGCGCCAGCAGGCCTAGACTAGCGGACAACTCTAGAGATACGCAGTATTTT
.,TRBV7-2,.,14,TRBJ1-4,CASSSQATREKLFF,TGTGCCAGCAGTTCACAGGCCACCAGGGAAAAACTGTTTTTT
.,TRBV7-2,.,16,TRBJ1-2,CASSLLRYSVNYGYTF,TGTGCCAGCAGCTTACTTCGCTACTCGGTCAACTATGGCTACACCTTC
.,TRBV9,.,14,TRBJ1-3,CASSAGSSGNTIYF,TGTGCCAGCAGCGCAGGGTCCTCTGGAAACACCATATATTTT
.,TRBV3-1/TRBV3-2,.,16,TRBJ1-1,CASSQAAGAKNTEAFF,TGTGCCAGCAGCCAAGCGGCGGGGGCCAAGAACACTGAAGCTTTCTTT
.,TRBV15,.,15,TRBJ2-5,CATSRDWAIHETQYF,TGTGCCACCAGCAGAGACTGGGCCATTCATGAGACCCAGTACTTC
TRBD2,TRBV27,.,17,TRBJ2-2,CASSFALAGTNTGELFF,TGTGCCAGCAGCTTCGCTCTAGCGGGTACGAACACCGGGGAGCTGTTTTTT
.,TRBV11-2,.,14,TRBJ2-2,CASSLNQGPGELFF,TGTGCCAGCAGCTTAAACCAGGGGCCCGGGGAGCTGTTTTTT
TRBD1,TRBV11-2,few,14,TRBJ1-1,CASSLRDSRSEAFF,TGTGCCAGCAGCTTACGGGACAGTCGCTCTGAAGCTTTCTTT
.,TRBV11-2,.,13,TRBJ2-1,CASSPLAYNEQFF,TGTGCCAGCAGCCCTCTAGCCTACAATGAGCAGTTCTTC
.,TRBV29-1,.,11,TRBJ1-1,CSVQGWPEAFF,TGCAGCGTCCAGGGGTGGCCTGAAGCTTTCTTT
.,TRBV28,.,14,TRBJ1-2,CASSLQQTNYGYTF,TGTGCCAGCAGTTTGCAACAGACAAACTATGGCTACACCTTC
TRBD2,TRBV10-3,.,13,TRBJ2-2,CAISRGDTGELFF,TGTGCCATCAGTCGGGGGGACACCGGGGAGCTGTTTTTT
TRBD1,TRBV10-3,once,16,TRBJ2-7,CAISVGTGTGAYEQYF,TGTGCCATCAGTGTCGGAACCGGGACAGGCGCCTACGAGCAGTACTTC
.,TRBV12-5,.,12,TRBJ2-7,CASGLPNREQYF,TGTGCTAGTGGTTTGCCAAACAGGGAGCAGTACTTC
TRBD2,TRBV5-4,.,16,TRBJ2-5,CASSLSGTRGQETQYF,TGTGCCAGCAGCCTGTCCGGGACTAGGGGCCAAGAGACCCAGTACTTC
TRBD2,TRBV6-6,.,15,TRBJ2-2,CASRIAGVYTGELFF,TGTGCCAGCAGGATAGCGGGGGTATACACCGGGGAGCTGTTTTTT
TRBD1,TRBV20-1,once,10,TRBJ1-1,CSASGTGAFF,TGCAGTGCATCCGGGACAGGAGCTTTCTTT
TRBD1,TRBV6-5,.,14,TRBJ2-7,CASSYSDRGYEQYF,TGTGCCAGCAGTTACTCGGACAGGGGCTACGAGCAGTACTTC
.,TRBV11-2,.,13,TRBJ1-1,CASSLDIPREAFF,TGTGCCAGCAGCTTAGATATCCCCCGTGAAGCTTTCTTT
TRBD1,TRBV6-5,.,14,TRBJ1-2,CASKSGTGNYGYTF,TGTGCCAGCAAAAGCGGGACAGGGAATTATGGCTACACCTTC
TRBD2,TRBV7-9,.,19,TRBJ2-2,CASIGGQGLAGPSSGELFF,TGTGCCAGCATCGGGGGCCAGGGACTAGCGGGGCCTAGCTCCGGGGAGCTGTTTTTT
TRBD2,TRBV3-1/TRBV3-2,.,17,TRBJ2-3,CASSRIGLAGGADTQYF,TGTGCCAGCAGCCGGATTGGACTAGCGGGGGGGGCAGATACGCAGTATTTT
.,TRBV15,.,15,TRBJ2-5,CATSRDHGGEETQYF,TGTGCCACCAGCAGAGATCACGGCGGTGAAGAGACCCAGTACTTC
.,TRBV6-2/TRBV6-3,once,15,TRBJ2-5,CASSTGGNLQETQYF,TGTGCCAGCAGTACCGGGGGTAACCTCCAAGAGACCCAGTACTTC
TRBD1,TRBV28,few,14,TRBJ2-7,CASSPGTGSYEQYF,TGTGCCAGCAGTCCAGGGACAGGGTCGTACGAGCAGTACTTC
TRBD1,TRBV2,.,15,TRBJ1-1,CASSRGQGLNTEAFF,TGTGCCAGCAGTCGTGGACAGGGATTGAACACTGAAGCTTTCTTT
.,TRBV24-1,.,15,TRBJ1-5,CATSESRVGNQPQHF,TGTGCCACCAGTGAGTCCAGGGTAGGCAATCAGCCCCAGCATTTT
TRBD1,TRBV7-9,.,15,TRBJ1-1,CASSLAGTGDTEAFF,TGTGCCAGCAGCTTAGCCGGGACAGGGGACACTGAAGCTTTCTTT
.,TRBV2,few,12,TRBJ1-1,CASSRLYAEAFF,TGTGCCAGCAGTCGGTTGTACGCTGAAGCTTTCTTT
.,TRBV6-1,.,17,TRBJ2-7,CASSEGAGLFGSYEQYF,TGTGCCAGCAGTGAAGGGGCCGGCCTGTTTGGCTCCTACGAGCAGTACTTC
.,TRBV3-1/TRBV3-2,.,13,TRBJ2-3,CASSLLNSDTQYF,TGTGCCAGCAGCTTGCTTAACTCGGATACGCAGTATTTT
TRBD1,TRBV14,.,15,TRBJ2-4,CASSTGTGGFDIQYF,TGTGCCAGCAGCACCGGGACAGGGGGCTTCGACATTCAGTACTTC
.,TRBV18,.,15,TRBJ1-1,CASSPPVGGGTEAFF,TGTGCCAGCTCACCACCGGTCGGGGGTGGCACTGAAGCTTTCTTT
TRBD1,TRBV5-1,.,17,TRBJ2-7,CASSLNPGTGILDEQYF,TGCGCCAGCAGCTTAAACCCCGGGACAGGGATTCTCGACGAGCAGTACTTC
.,TRBV5-1,.,15,TRBJ1-1,CASSDGRGENTEAFF,TGCGCCAGCAGCGACGGACGGGGGGAGAACACTGAAGCTTTCTTT
.,TRBV19,.,15,TRBJ2-7,CASSPSDRSSYEQYF,TGTGCCAGTAGCCCCTCCGACAGGAGCTCCTACGAGCAGTACTTC
.,TRBV7-7,.,13,TRBJ2-5,CASSSSQGGTQYF,TGTGCTAGCAGCTCTTCGCAGGGCGGGACCCAGTACTTC
TRBD1,TRBV5-6,.,15,TRBJ2-1,CASSMGQGSYNEQFF,TGTGCCAGCAGCATGGGACAGGGATCCTACAATGAGCAGTTCTTC
TRBD1,TRBV7-6,.,16,TRBJ2-1,CASSNSRQGWGNEQFF,TGTGCCAGCAGCAACAGCCGACAGGGTTGGGGCAATGAGCAGTTCTTC